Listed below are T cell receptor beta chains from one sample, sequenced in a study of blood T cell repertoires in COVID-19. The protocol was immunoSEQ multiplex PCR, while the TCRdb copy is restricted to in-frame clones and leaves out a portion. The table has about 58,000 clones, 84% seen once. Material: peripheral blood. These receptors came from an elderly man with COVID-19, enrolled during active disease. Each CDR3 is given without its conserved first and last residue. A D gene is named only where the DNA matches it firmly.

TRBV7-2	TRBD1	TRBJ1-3	ASSLADRVSGNTIY
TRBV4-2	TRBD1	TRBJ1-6	ASSQGGTAQYSPLH
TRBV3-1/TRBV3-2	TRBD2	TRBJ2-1	ASSQPGLAAYNEQF
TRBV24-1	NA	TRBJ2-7	ATSGQIHGEQY
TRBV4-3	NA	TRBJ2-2	ASSQDSRVDGELF
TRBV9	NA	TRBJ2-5	ASSVVQGQETQY
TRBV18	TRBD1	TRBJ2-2	ASSPIFGQGSNTGELF
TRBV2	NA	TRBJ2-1	ASSPGTDSSYNEQF
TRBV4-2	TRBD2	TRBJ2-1	ASSQTSGAAGGEQF
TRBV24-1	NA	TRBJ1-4	ATSETSDATNEKLF
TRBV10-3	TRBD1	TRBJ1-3	AIRRPGTGEKSGNTIY
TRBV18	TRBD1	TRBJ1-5	ASSPAAGGLNQPQH
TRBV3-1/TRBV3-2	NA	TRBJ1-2	ASRQGFYGYT
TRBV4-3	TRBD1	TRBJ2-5	ASSFLMGDREETQY
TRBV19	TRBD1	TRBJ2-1	ASRTGVLNNEQF
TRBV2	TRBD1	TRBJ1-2	ASRADRGVEYGYT
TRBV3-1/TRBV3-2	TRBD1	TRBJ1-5	ASSPVPGQGSGLFPQH
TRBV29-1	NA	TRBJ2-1	SVGGTLYRNEQF
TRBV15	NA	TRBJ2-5	ATSRDLWQGGETQY
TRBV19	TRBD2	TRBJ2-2	ASSDPGGPRSRTGELF
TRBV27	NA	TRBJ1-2	ASSSIGGYGYT
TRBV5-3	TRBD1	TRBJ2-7	ARSLTSQGNSYEQY
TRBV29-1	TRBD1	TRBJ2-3	SVGDRGRGTSFFHTQY
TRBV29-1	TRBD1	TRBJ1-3	SVKQGNTIY
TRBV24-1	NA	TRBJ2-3	ATSDLEPGTDTQY
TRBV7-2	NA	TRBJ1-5	ASSPRDYNQPQH
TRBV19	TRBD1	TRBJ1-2	ASSPPKGAPDGYT